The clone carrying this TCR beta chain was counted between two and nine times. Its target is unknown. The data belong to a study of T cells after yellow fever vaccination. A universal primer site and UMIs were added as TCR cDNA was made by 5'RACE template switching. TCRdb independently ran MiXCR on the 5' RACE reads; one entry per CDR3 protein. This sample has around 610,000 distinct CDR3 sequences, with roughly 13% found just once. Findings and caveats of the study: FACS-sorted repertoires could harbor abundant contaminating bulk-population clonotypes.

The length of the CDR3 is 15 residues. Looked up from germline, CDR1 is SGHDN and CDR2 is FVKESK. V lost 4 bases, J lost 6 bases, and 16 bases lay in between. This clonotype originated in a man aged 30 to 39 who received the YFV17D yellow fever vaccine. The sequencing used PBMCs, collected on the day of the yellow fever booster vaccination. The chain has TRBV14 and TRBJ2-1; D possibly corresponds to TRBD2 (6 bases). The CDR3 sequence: CASSLYLGTANEQFF. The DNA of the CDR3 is TGTGCCAGCAGCCTCTACCTCGGGACTGCCAATGAGCAGTTCTTC. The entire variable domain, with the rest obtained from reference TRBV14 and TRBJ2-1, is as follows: EAGVTQFPSHSVIEKGQTVTLRCDPISGHDNLYWYRRVMGKEIKFLLHFVKESKQDESGMPNNRFLAERTGGTYSTLKVQPAELEDSGVYFCASSLYLGTANEQFFGPGTRLTVL.